This T cell receptor (beta chain) comes out of a study of T-cell reconstitution after alpha-beta-depleted transplantation in children. Whole-study results and caveats: T-cell counts and diversity at one year post-transplant came mainly from newly produced T cells. Several hundred expanded graft clones reportedly were the source of alpha-beta T cells about two months after transplant.

The CDR3 contains 12 residues. Germline lookup yields CDR1 DFQATT and CDR2 SNEGSKA (reference sequence). As for this clonotype: Antigen unknown. Mismatch with germline at one junction end may stem from a read error.

This sample's TCRbeta library carried unique molecular identifier barcodes. From the PCR reads, TCRdb called clonotypes with MiXCR, one entry per CDR3 protein. This repertoire shows some 550,000 distinct CDR3 sequences, 23% found once; its top ten account for roughly 15%. The sequence derives from a boy under three years old who had a stem cell transplant for acute myeloid leukemia, so the T cells may come from the graft donor. The rearrangement joins TRBV20-1 to TRBJ1-2; 9 bases align to TRBD1. The sequencing here drew on PBMCs, mostly from graft donor cells, taken 360 days after TCRalphabeta/CD19-depleted stem cell transplant. The CDR3 sequence is CSARDYDRGFFF. CDR3 DNA sequence: TGCAGTGCTAGAGATTATGACAGGGGGTTTTTCTTC.